Below are 26 T cell receptor beta chains sequenced from a single sample in a study of shared clonotypes between healthy human individuals. The naive CD8 subset, CD45RO-negative cells positively selected for CCR7, excluded terminally differentiated effector memory CD45RA+ cells. Profiled with immunoSEQ multiplex PCR; TCRdb holds only in-frame clones, not every one. The sample comprises about 2.2 million clones, approximately 92% of which are singletons, and 1.5% to 2% rests with the top ten. The sequenced material came from naive CD8+ T cells from PBMCs. The receptor source for this set is a man younger than 30 in good health. Some clones in this sample may be carry-over from other donors' samples.

The rearrangement joins TRBV2 to TRBJ2-7; 12 nucleotides line up with TRBD2. V lost 7 bases, J lost 4 bases, and 8 bases stayed unmatched. In germline, CDR1 is SNHLY, CDR2 FYNNEI. This CDR3 region has 15 residues. CDR3: CASIGASGREYEQYF. The CDR3 DNA reads as TGTGCCAGCATTGGGGCTAGCGGGAGGGAATACGAGCAGTACTTC.

With respect to this clone: The identical CDR3 is also encoded by other nucleotide sequences in the sample. The chain links TRBV27 to TRBJ2-1, with 7 bases fitting TRBD2. The CDR3 runs 15 residues. With V trimmed by 4 bases and J by 2 bases, 5 bases remained unmatched. CDR1 is MNHEY, CDR2 SMNVEV, per germline (reference sequence). In DNA form, the CDR3 reads TGTGCCAGCAGTTCCGGACTAGTCCCCTACAATGAGCAGTTCTTC. As protein: CASSSGLVPYNEQFF.

The chain uses TRBV7-9 and TRBJ2-7; D tentatively reads TRBD1 or TRBD2 (5 bases each). CDR3 length: 15 residues. Trimming took 4 bases from V and 2 from J, leaving 15 bases between them. Germline CDR1 and CDR2: SEHNR and FQNEAQ (reference sequence). CDR3 in DNA: TGTGCCAGCAGCTCCAGGGACGTCTTTACCTACGAGCAGTACTTC. This encodes CASSSRDVFTYEQYF. The full variable domain, with the rest looked up from reference TRBV7-9 and TRBJ2-7, is DTGVSQNPRHKITKRGQNVTFRCDPISEHNRLYWYRQTLGQGPEFLTYFQNEAQLEKSRLLSDRFSAERPKGSFSTLEIQRTEQGDSAMYLCASSSRDVFTYEQYFGPGTRLTVT.

The rearrangement links TRBV27 to TRBJ2-7, with D maybe TRBD1 (6 bases). CDR1 MNHEY and CDR2 SMNVEV come from the germline V gene (reference sequence). V was pared by 0 bases and J by 1 base, with 13 bases between. CDR3 length: 16 residues. CDR3 DNA: TGTGCCAGCAGTTTATCGAAGGCAGGGGCTTCCTACGAGCAGTACTTC. This codes for CASSLSKAGASYEQYF.

The chain uses TRBV29-1 and TRBJ2-7, with 7 bases fitting TRBD1. The V gene's germline CDR1 is SQVTM and CDR2 ANQGSEA. The length of the CDR3 is 13 residues. V gave up 6 bases and J gave up 1 base; unmatched junction bases: 6. This CDR3 reads CSVRQGISYEQYF. CDR3 DNA: TGCAGCGTCCGACAGGGAATATCCTACGAGCAGTACTTC.

The V gene is TRBV14, the J gene TRBJ2-5, with D possibly being TRBD1 (5 bases). Germline loops: CDR1 SGHDN, CDR2 FVKESK. The ends were cut back, 1 base at V and 2 bases at J, with 11 bases in the middle. The CDR3 length is 15 residues. The CDR3 sequence: CASSQVDSKQETQYF. In DNA form, the CDR3 reads TGTGCCAGCAGCCAAGTAGACAGTAAACAAGAGACCCAGTACTTC.

V and J are TRBV27 and TRBJ2-1; 16 positions match TRBD2. The CDR3 consists of 16 residues. V lost 6 bases to trimming and J lost 8 bases; unmatched junction nucleotides: 7. Germline-derived CDR1 and CDR2 are MNHEY and SMNVEV (reference sequence). The CDR3 region has the DNA TGTGCCAGCAGAGAGGGACTAGCGGGAGGGGTCTATGAGCAGTTCTTC. Protein: CASREGLAGGVYEQFF.

The gene calls are TRBV28 and TRBJ2-1; 9 bases line up with TRBD2. J lost 8 bases, V lost 4 bases, and 12 bases had no gene match. The CDR3 contains 16 residues. Germline V gene lookup returns CDR1 MDHEN and CDR2 SYDVKM. CDR3 residues: CASSYSGRDGRDEQFF. The DNA for the CDR3 is TGTGCCAGCAGTTATAGCGGGAGAGATGGTCGCGATGAGCAGTTCTTC.

The chain joins TRBV13 to TRBJ2-3; D is perhaps TRBD2 (6 bases). This CDR3 is built from 16 residues. The ends were cut back, 5 bases at V and 4 bases at J, with 19 bases in the middle. From germline, CDR1 is PRHDT and CDR2 FYEKMQ (reference sequence). The CDR3 DNA follows: TGTGCCAGCAGCCCCCTCGGCGGAGGGGAGGCAGATACGCAGTATTTT. Amino acid sequence: CASSPLGGGEADTQYF.

The chain has TRBV19 and TRBJ2-3; tentatively, D is TRBD1 or TRBD2 (7 bases each). The CDR3 contains 16 residues. V gave up 7 bases and J gave up 1 base, with 18 bases separating them. The V gene's germline CDR1 is LNHDA and CDR2 SQIVND (reference sequence). In DNA, the CDR3 is TGTGCCAGTACCCCCAGGGGGGGGCGACGCACAGATACGCAGTATTTT. Translation gives CASTPRGGRRTDTQYF.

The CDR3 nucleotides read TGTGCCAGCAGTCCCCATCGGTCCCCCGGGGAGCTGTTTTTT. Amino acids: CASSPHRSPGELFF. The V and J genes are TRBV28 and TRBJ2-2; no firm D call. V lost 5 bases and J lost 6, with 13 bases in between. The CDR3 sequence is 14 residues long. Germline CDR1 reads MDHEN; CDR2 reads SYDVKM.

To note about this clone: Other DNA sequences in this specimen translate into the identical CDR3. The genes are TRBV27 and TRBJ2-2; D not resolved. The CDR3 has 13 amino acids. Germline V lookup: CDR1 MNHEY, CDR2 SMNVEV (reference sequence). Trimming stripped 6 bases from V and 4 bases from J, with 9 bases between. CDR3 DNA sequence: TGTGCCAGCAGACAAGGCCTCACCGGGGAGCTGTTTTTT. Translating gives CASRQGLTGELFF.

The V call is TRBV7-6, the J call TRBJ1-1; the D gene is possibly TRBD1 (6 bases). CDR3 size: 15 residues. V lost 2 bases and J lost 3, with 13 bases in between. Germline loops: CDR1 SGHVS, CDR2 FNYEAQ. CDR3 in DNA: TGTGCCAGCAGCTTAAACGGCAGGGGTTACACTGAAGCTTTCTTT. As protein: CASSLNGRGYTEAFF.

The V gene is TRBV27, the J gene TRBJ1-4; 7 bases map to TRBD1. Per germline, CDR1 MNHEY and CDR2 SMNVEV (reference sequence). The junction had 17 bases not matched to a gene; V was cut back by 5 bases and J by 2 bases. CDR3 size: 19 residues. The CDR3 is CASSPVGQVGFSTNEKLFF. Written as DNA, the CDR3 is TGTGCCAGCAGTCCAGTCGGACAGGTTGGATTTTCGACTAATGAAAAACTGTTTTTT.

Notes on this clone: This sample includes further DNA sequences coding for the same CDR3. The chain joins TRBV27 to TRBJ2-1; D is unresolved. V was cut by 1 base and J by 4 bases, with 5 bases left in between. Germline CDR1 and CDR2: MNHEY and SMNVEV (reference sequence). This CDR3 is built from 13 residues. This CDR3 is CASSLFAYNEQFF. The CDR3 region has the DNA TGTGCCAGCAGTTTATTTGCATACAATGAGCAGTTCTTC.

The V gene is TRBV10-3, the J gene TRBJ2-7; unclear D gene. Germline V gene sequence: CDR1 ENHRY, CDR2 SYGVKD. The V and J ends lost 4 bases and 3 bases respectively, with 10 bases between them. The CDR3 covers 13 residues. Written as DNA, the CDR3 is TGTGCCATCAGTGGGGAAGGGAACTACGAGCAGTACTTC. Translation gives CAISGEGNYEQYF.

The chain links TRBV5-6 to TRBJ2-1, with D possibly matching TRBD1 (6 bases). Germline CDR1 SGHDT, CDR2 YYEEEE. The CDR3 has 16 amino acids. Trimming left V 0 bases short and J 2 bases short, with 12 bases between. CDR3 DNA sequence: TGTGCCAGCAGCTTGGGGGGGCGGAGGCCCTACAATGAGCAGTTCTTC. Translation gives CASSLGGRRPYNEQFF.

The V call is TRBV30, the J call TRBJ1-2, with D tentatively TRBD1 (5 bases). Trimming took off 3 bases at V and 4 bases at J, with 9 bases between the two ends. The CDR3 runs to 12 residues. Germline V CDR1 and CDR2: GTSNPN, SVGIG (reference sequence). The CDR3, as DNA: TGTGCCTGGAGACGGGGCGCCTATGGCTACACCTTC. It yields the protein CAWRRGAYGYTF. The full variable domain, rest sourced from reference TRBV30 and TRBJ1-2, is SQTIHQWPATLVQPVGSPLSLECTVEGTSNPNLYWYRQAAGRGLQLLFYSVGIGQISSEVPQNLSASRPQDRQFILSSKKLLLSDSGFYLCAWRRGAYGYTFGSGTRLTVV.

This clone has only a few counts. This chain joins TRBV6-6 and TRBJ2-3; the D is unclear. The CDR3 runs to 13 residues. V dropped 8 bases and J dropped 2 bases, with 11 bases sitting between them. Germline CDR1 and CDR2: MNHNY and SVGAGI (reference sequence). The CDR3 nucleotides read TGTGCCAGCCAGTTCTCCAACACAGATACGCAGTATTTT. Translation gives CASQFSNTDTQYF.

The chain is built from TRBV6-5 and TRBJ2-7, with TRBD1 matching over 10 bases. The germline CDR1 and CDR2 sequences are MNHEY and SVGAGI. V was clipped by 6 bases and J by 5 bases; unmatched bases: 7. The CDR3 spans 14 residues. The CDR3 spells CASSHRDRGHEQYF. As DNA, the CDR3 is TGTGCCAGCAGCCACCGGGACAGGGGCCACGAGCAGTACTTC.

This chain joins TRBV7-6 and TRBJ2-7; a weak D match, TRBD2 (7 bases). The CDR3 consists of 13 residues. Trimming stripped 0 bases from V and 5 bases from J, with 8 bases between. CDR1 is SGHVS, CDR2 FNYEAQ, per germline. The CDR3 here is CASSLAGGDEQYF. The CDR3 DNA reads TGTGCCAGCAGCTTAGCAGGGGGGGACGAGCAGTACTTC.

The chain has TRBV25-1 and TRBJ1-2; D is uncertain. This CDR3 is built from 13 residues. Germline V gene lookup returns CDR1 MGHDK and CDR2 SYGVNS. V lost 7 bases and J lost 2, with 11 bases in between. CDR3: CASTERGNYGYTF. The CDR3 DNA reads as TGTGCCAGCACCGAACGAGGGAACTATGGCTACACCTTC.

The chain is built from TRBV5-1 and TRBJ2-2; D gene ambiguous. CDR3 length: 14 amino acids. Germline V CDR1 and CDR2: SGHRS, YFSETQ. V lost 3 bases to trimming and J lost 5 bases, with 11 bases between them. The CDR3 DNA is TGCGCCAGCAGCTCCGGGCCAATAACCGGGGAGCTGTTTTTT. Translating it yields CASSSGPITGELFF.

This chain uses TRBV27 with TRBJ1-2; possible D gene TRBD1, 6 bases. CDR1 and CDR2 from the germline V gene are MNHEY and SMNVEV (reference sequence). V was cut by 4 bases and J by 0 bases, with 21 bases left in between. The CDR3 covers 18 residues. The CDR3 region has the DNA TGTGCCAGCAGTTACAGGGCCCCGATTTCGCCGACTAACTATGGCTACACCTTC. It encodes CASSYRAPISPTNYGYTF.

This clone was seen once. The J gene is TRBJ1-1, the V gene TRBV6-1, with 7 bases identical to TRBD1. Germline loops: CDR1 MNHNS, CDR2 SASEGT. The CDR3 consists of 15 residues. The ends lost 10 bases at V and 11 bases at J; junction bases unmatched: 22. CDR3 protein: CATVGEDRQKRGAFF. The CDR3 bases are TGTGCCACCGTGGGGGAGGACAGGCAGAAGCGGGGGGCTTTCTTT.

The chain recombines TRBV12-2 with TRBJ1-1. TRBV12-2 is tagged as a pseudogene. The CDR3 loop spans 16 amino acids. The CDR3 loop is CASRLADSGRNTEAFF. CDR3 bases: TGTGCAAGTCGCTTGGCCGACAGCGGTCGGAACACTGAAGCTTTCTTT.